These 7 T cell receptor beta chains were all obtained from the same sample, sequenced in a study of cytomegalovirus exposure and HLA in healthy donors. The PCR made use of 60 Vbeta and 13 Jbeta primers. Some clones are missing from TCRdb's copy, which holds only in-frame ones; the method was immunoSEQ multiplex PCR. In the table there are 200,000 to 250,000 clones, roughly 80% of which are singletons. Sequenced sample: PBMCs. These receptors were collected from a male donor in good health and CMV-seronegative.

This rearrangement joins TRBV5-6 to TRBJ2-7, with a weak D call TRBD1 (6 bases). This CDR3 comprises 16 residues. Looked up from germline, CDR1 is SGHDT and CDR2 is YYEEEE. V was shortened by 4 bases and J by 2 bases, with 19 bases between the two germline ends. The CDR3 here is CASSLPTGSGAYEQYF. DNA for the CDR3: TGTGCCAGCAGCCTCCCCACAGGGTCAGGGGCCTACGAGCAGTACTTC.

The chain has TRBV6-5 and TRBJ2-5, with 10 bases lining up with TRBD2. Gene TRBJ2-7 matches the end of the DNA better, so the J call may be wrong. The CDR3 covers 14 residues. Germline CDR1 is MNHEY and CDR2 is SVGAGI. CDR3 coding DNA: TGTGCCAGCAGTCCACGACTAGCGGGCTACGAGCAGTACTTC. It is translated as CASSPRLAGYEQYF.

CDR3 sequence (DNA): TGTGCCAGCAGCTCTGGACAGGCGGGGTCGTGGACCCAGTACTTC. Translated: CASSSGQAGSWTQYF. V and J are TRBV7-9 and TRBJ2-5; possible D gene TRBD1, 7 bases. With 4 bases removed from V and 7 bases from J, the gap between germline ends came to 19 bases. CDR3 length: 15 amino acids. The V gene's germline CDR1 is SEHNR and CDR2 FQNEAQ (reference sequence).

The chain couples TRBV9 to TRBJ2-5; D possibly corresponds to TRBD1 (7 bases). From germline, CDR1 is SGDLS and CDR2 YYNGEE. V was clipped by 2 bases and J by 3 bases, with 17 bases between them. CDR3 size: 16 residues. CDR3 sequence (DNA): TGTGCCAGCAGCGTGGAGTCAGGCAGGGGGGAAGAGACCCAGTACTTC. This gives the protein CASSVESGRGEETQYF.

The chain employs TRBV5-1 and TRBJ2-3, with a weak D call TRBD1 (6 bases). The germline gives CDR1 SGHRS, CDR2 YFSETQ. This CDR3 region has 16 residues. V was pared by 0 bases and J by 1 base, with 12 bases between. CDR3: CASSLGTVRGTDTQYF. In DNA, the CDR3 is TGCGCCAGCAGCTTGGGGACAGTAAGGGGCACAGATACGCAGTATTTT.

This chain connects TRBV28 to TRBJ2-7; the match to TRBD1 covers 8 bases. Per germline, CDR1 MDHEN and CDR2 SYDVKM. The length of the CDR3 is 14 residues. Losses at the gene ends were 7 bases for V and 3 bases for J; bases not matched to a gene: 8. The CDR3 DNA sequence: TGTGCCAGCATAAGACAGGGGCTGAACTACGAGCAGTACTTC. Encoded protein: CASIRQGLNYEQYF.

V gene TRBV5-1 combines with J gene TRBJ2-1; 10 bases match TRBD2. The V segment lost 4 bases and the J segment 7 bases; nucleotides outside the gene matches: 14. This CDR3 contains 17 residues. CDR1 and CDR2 from the germline V gene are SGHRS and YFSETQ. The CDR3 nucleotides read TGCGCCAGCAGCCTTTATACCCTAGCGGGAGAGTGGAATGAGCAGTTCTTC. This encodes CASSLYTLAGEWNEQFF.